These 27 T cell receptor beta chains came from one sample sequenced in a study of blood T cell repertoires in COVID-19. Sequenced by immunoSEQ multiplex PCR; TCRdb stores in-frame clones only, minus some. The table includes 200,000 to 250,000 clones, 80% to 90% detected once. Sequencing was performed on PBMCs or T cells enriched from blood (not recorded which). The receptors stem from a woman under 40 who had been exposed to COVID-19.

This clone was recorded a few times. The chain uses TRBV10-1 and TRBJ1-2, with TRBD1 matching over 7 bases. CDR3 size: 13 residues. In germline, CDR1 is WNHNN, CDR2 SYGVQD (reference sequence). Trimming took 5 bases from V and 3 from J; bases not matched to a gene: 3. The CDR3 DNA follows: TGCGCCAGCAGTACCGGGACAGACTATGGCTACACCTTC. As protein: CASSTGTDYGYTF.

The CDR3 loop reads CASSSQGDRGSPLHF. As DNA, the CDR3 is TGCGCCAGCAGCTCTCAGGGGGATAGAGGTTCACCCCTCCACTTT. V and J are TRBV5-1 and TRBJ1-6; 7 bases agree with TRBD1. The V segment lost 3 bases and the J segment 9 bases; nucleotides outside the gene matches: 9. Per the germline V gene, CDR1 is SGHRS and CDR2 is YFSETQ. This CDR3 has 15 residues. The whole variable domain, filled in from reference TRBV5-1 and TRBJ1-6, reads KAGVTQTPRYLIKTRGQQVTLSCSPISGHRSVSWYQQTPGQGLQFLFEYFSETQRNKGNFPGRFSGRQFSNSRSEMNVSTLELGDSALYLCASSSQGDRGSPLHFGNGTRLTVT.

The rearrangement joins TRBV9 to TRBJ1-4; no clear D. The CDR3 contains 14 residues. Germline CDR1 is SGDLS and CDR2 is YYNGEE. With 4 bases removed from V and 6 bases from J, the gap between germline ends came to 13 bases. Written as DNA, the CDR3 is TGTGCCAGCAGCTACCTAGGAGAGGATGAAAAACTGTTTTTT. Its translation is CASSYLGEDEKLFF.

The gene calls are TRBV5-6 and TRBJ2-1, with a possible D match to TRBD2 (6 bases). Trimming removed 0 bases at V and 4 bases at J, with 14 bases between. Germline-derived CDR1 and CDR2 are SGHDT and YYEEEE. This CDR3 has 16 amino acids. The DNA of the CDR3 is TGTGCCAGCAGCTTGGATGGGGGAGGTGGGTACAATGAGCAGTTCTTC. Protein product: CASSLDGGGGYNEQFF.

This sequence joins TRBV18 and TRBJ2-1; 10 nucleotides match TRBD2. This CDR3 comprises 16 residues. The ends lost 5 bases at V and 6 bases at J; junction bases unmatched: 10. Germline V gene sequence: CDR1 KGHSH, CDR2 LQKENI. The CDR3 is CASSFGLAGGSNEQFF. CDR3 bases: TGTGCCAGCTCATTCGGTTTAGCGGGAGGTAGCAATGAGCAGTTCTTC.

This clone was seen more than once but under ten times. The CDR3: CAWYDGGAAGYTF. CDR3 sequence (DNA): TGTGCCTGGTACGACGGGGGAGCGGCTGGCTACACCTTC. The chain recombines TRBV30 with TRBJ1-2; D might be TRBD1 (5 bases). This CDR3 is 13 amino acids long. Trimming stripped 5 bases from V and 7 bases from J, with 17 bases between. Germline V gene lookup returns CDR1 GTSNPN and CDR2 SVGIG (reference sequence).

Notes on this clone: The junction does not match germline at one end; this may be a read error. The CDR3 region has the DNA TGTGCCAGCAGTGAAGAGGTAGCGGGAGGGCCTCTCATGTTC. Protein: CASSEEVAGGPLMF. The chain links TRBV2 to TRBJ2-7; 11 nucleotides match TRBD2. Germline CDR1 reads SNHLY; CDR2 reads FYNNEI. This CDR3 is built from 14 residues.

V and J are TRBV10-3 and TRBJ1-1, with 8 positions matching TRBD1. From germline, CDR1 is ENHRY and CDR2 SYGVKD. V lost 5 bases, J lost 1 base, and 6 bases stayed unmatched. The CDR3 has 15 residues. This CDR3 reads CAISTWDRRNTEAFF. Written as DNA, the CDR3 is TGTGCCATCAGTACCTGGGACAGGAGGAACACTGAAGCTTTCTTT.

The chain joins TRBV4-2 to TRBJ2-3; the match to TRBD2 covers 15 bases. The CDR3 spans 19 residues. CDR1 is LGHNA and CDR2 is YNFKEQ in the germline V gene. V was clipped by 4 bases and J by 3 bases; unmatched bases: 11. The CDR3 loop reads CASSREGLAGGDGTDTQYF. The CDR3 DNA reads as TGTGCCAGCAGCCGGGAGGGACTAGCGGGAGGAGATGGGACAGATACGCAGTATTTT.

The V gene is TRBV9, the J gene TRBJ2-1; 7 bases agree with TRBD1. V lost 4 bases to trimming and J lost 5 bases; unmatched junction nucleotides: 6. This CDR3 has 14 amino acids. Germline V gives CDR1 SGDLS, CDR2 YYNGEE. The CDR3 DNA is TGTGCCAGCAGCCCAGGACAGGCCAACAATGAGCAGTTCTTC. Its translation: CASSPGQANNEQFF.

CDR3 sequence (DNA): TGCAGCGCCTCTCTGGCTAGCGGGTTGACTTCCTACAATGAGCAGTTCTTC. It is translated as CSASLASGLTSYNEQFF. The rearrangement links TRBV29-1 to TRBJ2-1; TRBD2 matches 8 bases. Germline CDR1 is SQVTM and CDR2 is ANQGSEA. CDR3 length equals 17 residues. Trimming cost V 7 bases and J 1 base; bases outside gene matches: 15.

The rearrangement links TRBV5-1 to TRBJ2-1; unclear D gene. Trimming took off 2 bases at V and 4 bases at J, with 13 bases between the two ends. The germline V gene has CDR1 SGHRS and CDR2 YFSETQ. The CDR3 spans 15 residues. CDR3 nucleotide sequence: TGCGCCAGCAGCTTATCCCATACGCTATACAATGAGCAGTTCTTC. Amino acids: CASSLSHTLYNEQFF. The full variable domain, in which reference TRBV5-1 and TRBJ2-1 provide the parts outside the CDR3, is KAGVTQTPRYLIKTRGQQVTLSCSPISGHRSVSWYQQTPGQGLQFLFEYFSETQRNKGNFPGRFSGRQFSNSRSEMNVSTLELGDSALYLCASSLSHTLYNEQFFGPGTRLTVL.

CDR3 coding DNA: TGTGCTAGTGCGGAGGGCCCTAAGGGCTACACCTTC. Its protein is CASAEGPKGYTF. V is TRBV12-5 and J is TRBJ1-2; D ambiguous. This CDR3 comprises 12 residues. CDR1 LGHNT and CDR2 FRNRAP come from the germline V gene. The V end lost 7 bases, the J end lost 8 bases, and 14 bases lay between the germline ends.

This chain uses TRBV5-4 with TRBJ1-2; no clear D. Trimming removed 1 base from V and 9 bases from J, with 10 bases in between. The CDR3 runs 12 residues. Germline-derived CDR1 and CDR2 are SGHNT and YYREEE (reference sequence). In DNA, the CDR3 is TGTGCCAGCAGCTTGATCGTTGGCCGCTACACCTTC. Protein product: CASSLIVGRYTF.

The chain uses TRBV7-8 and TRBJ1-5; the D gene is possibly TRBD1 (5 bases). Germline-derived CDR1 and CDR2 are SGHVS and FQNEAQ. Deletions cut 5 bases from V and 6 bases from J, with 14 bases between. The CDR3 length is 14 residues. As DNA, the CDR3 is TGTGCCAGCAGCCGAAGCAGGGTTCGTCAGCCCCAGCATTTT. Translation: CASSRSRVRQPQHF.

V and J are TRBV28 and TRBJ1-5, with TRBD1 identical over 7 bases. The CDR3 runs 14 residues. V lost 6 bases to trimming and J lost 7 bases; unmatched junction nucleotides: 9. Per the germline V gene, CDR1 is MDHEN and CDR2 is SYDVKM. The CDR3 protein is CASRQGSQGQPQHF. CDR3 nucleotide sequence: TGTGCCAGCAGACAGGGGTCGCAGGGACAGCCCCAGCATTTT. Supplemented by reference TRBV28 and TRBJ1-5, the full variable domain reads DVKVTQSSRYLVKRTGEKVFLECVQDMDHENMFWYRQDPGLGLRLIYFSYDVKMKEKGDIPEGYSVSREKKERFSLILESASTNQTSMYLCASRQGSQGQPQHFGDGTRLSIL.

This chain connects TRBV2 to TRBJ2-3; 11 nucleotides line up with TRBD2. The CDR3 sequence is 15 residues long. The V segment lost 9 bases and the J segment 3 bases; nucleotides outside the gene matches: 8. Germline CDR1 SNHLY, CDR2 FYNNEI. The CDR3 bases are TGTGCCAGAGGTGTAGCGGGAGGGGCGACAGATACGCAGTATTTT. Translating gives CARGVAGGATDTQYF.

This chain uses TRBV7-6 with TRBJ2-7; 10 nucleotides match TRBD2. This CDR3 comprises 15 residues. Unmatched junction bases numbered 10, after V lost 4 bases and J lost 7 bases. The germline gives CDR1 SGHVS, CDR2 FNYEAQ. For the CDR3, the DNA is TGTGCCAGCAGCTCCCTAGCGGGAGATTCGGAAGAGCAGTACTTC. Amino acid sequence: CASSSLAGDSEEQYF. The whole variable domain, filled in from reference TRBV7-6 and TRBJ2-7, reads GAGVSQSPRYKVTKRGQDVALRCDPISGHVSLYWYRQALGQGPEFLTYFNYEAQQDKSGLPNDRFSAERPEGSISTLTIQRTEQRDSAMYRCASSSLAGDSEEQYFGPGTRLTVT.

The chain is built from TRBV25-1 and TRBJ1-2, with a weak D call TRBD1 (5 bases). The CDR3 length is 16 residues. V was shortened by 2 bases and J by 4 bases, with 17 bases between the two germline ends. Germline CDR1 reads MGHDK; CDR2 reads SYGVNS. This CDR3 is CASSEGQGRPFYGYTF. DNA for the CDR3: TGTGCCAGCAGTGAAGGGCAGGGAAGGCCTTTCTATGGCTACACCTTC.

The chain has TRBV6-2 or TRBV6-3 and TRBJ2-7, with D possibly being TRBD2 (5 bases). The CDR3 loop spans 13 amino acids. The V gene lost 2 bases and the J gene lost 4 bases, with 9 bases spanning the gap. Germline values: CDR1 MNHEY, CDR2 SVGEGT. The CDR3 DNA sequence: TGTGCCAGCAGTTACGCTAGCCTATACGAGCAGTACTTC. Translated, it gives CASSYASLYEQYF.

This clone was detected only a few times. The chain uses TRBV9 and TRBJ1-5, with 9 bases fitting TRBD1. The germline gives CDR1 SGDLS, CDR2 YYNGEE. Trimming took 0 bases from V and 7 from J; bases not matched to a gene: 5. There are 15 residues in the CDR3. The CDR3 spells CASSVGDRVEQPQHF. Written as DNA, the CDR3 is TGTGCCAGCAGCGTAGGGGACAGGGTGGAACAGCCCCAGCATTTT.

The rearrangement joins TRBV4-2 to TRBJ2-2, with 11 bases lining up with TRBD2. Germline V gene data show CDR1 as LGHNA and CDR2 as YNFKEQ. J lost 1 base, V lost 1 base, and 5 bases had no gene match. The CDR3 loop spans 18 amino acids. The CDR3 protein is CASSQGPSGRKNTGELFF. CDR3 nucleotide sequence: TGTGCCAGCAGCCAAGGGCCTAGCGGGAGGAAGAACACCGGGGAGCTGTTTTTT.

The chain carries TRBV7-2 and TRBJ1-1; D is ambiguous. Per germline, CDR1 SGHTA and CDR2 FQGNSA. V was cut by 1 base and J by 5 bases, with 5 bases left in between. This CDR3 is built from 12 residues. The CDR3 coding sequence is TGTGCCAGCAGCTTAGGACTGACTGAAGCTTTCTTT. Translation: CASSLGLTEAFF.

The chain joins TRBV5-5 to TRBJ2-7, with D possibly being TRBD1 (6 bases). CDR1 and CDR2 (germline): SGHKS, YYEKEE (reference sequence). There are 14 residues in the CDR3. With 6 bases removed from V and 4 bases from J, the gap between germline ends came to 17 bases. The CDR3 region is CASKKGVTLYEQYF. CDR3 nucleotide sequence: TGTGCCAGCAAAAAGGGGGTTACGCTATACGAGCAGTACTTC.

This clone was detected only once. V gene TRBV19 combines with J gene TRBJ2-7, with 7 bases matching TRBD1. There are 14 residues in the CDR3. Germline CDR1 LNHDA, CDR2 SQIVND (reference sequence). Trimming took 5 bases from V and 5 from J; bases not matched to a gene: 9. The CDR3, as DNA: TGTGCCAGTAGTCCGACAGGGAAGAGCCACGAGCAGTACTTC. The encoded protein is CASSPTGKSHEQYF.

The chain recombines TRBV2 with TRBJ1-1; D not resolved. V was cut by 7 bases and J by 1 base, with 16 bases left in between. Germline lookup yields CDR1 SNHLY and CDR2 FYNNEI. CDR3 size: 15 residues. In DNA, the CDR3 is TGTGCCAGCACGCCTCCGACCGCTAGGAACACTGAAGCTTTCTTT. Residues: CASTPPTARNTEAFF.

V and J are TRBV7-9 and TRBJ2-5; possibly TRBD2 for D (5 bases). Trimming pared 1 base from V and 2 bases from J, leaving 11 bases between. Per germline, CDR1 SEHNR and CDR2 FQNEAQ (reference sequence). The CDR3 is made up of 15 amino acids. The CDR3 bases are TGTGCCAGCAGCTTAGAGAGAGGGCGACAAGAGACCCAGTACTTC. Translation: CASSLERGRQETQYF.